Shown below are 10 T cell receptor beta chains from a single sample sequenced in a study of T cells in Graves' hyperthyroidism and ophthalmopathy. Researchers took RNA transcripts and amplified the TCR beta CDR3 regions from them. The study used the HTBI primer set for a first-round RT-PCR of the TCR CDR3. One entry per CDR3 protein results from TCRdb running MiXCR on the multiplex PCR reads. This table holds about 460,000 distinct CDR3 sequences, less than 25% found once. Sequences were obtained from blood. The source of these receptors is a woman in her seventies with Graves' ophthalmopathy.

The rearrangement joins TRBV15 to TRBJ1-5; a weak D match, TRBD1 (6 bases). Between the trimmed V and J ends, which lost 0 bases and 4 bases, there was a span of 10 bases. Germline assignment: CDR1 LNHNV and CDR2 YYDKDF (reference sequence). CDR3 length: 15 amino acids. CDR3 coding DNA: TGTGCCACCAGCAGAGAACAGGGTCGGAATCAGCCCCAGCATTTT. Translated: CATSREQGRNQPQHF.

This clonotype was seen a few times. The chain employs TRBV9 and TRBJ2-3, with 8 bases matching TRBD2. Germline CDR1 and CDR2: SGDLS and YYNGEE. The junction had 7 bases not matched to a gene; V was cut back by 2 bases and J by 5 bases. This CDR3 region has 15 residues. CDR3 protein: CASSVTGTSLDTQYF. CDR3 DNA: TGTGCCAGCAGCGTTACCGGGACTAGTCTAGATACGCAGTATTTT.

This rearrangement joins TRBV24-1 to TRBJ2-7; a weak D match, TRBD2 (6 bases). CDR1 is KGHDR, CDR2 SFDVKD, per germline. The CDR3 is 13 amino acids. V was shortened by 1 base and J by 7 bases, with 10 bases between the two germline ends. CDR3 sequence reads: CATSDFREEEQYF. The DNA of the CDR3 is TGTGCCACCAGTGATTTCAGGGAGGAGGAGCAGTACTTC.

This clonotype turned up a few times. The J gene is TRBJ2-7, the V gene TRBV3-1; 10 bases fit TRBD2. The CDR3 covers 16 residues. Trimming removed 5 bases from V and 6 bases from J; junction bases left unmatched: 13. Germline V gene sequence: CDR1 LGHDT, CDR2 YNNKEL (reference sequence). In nucleotides, the CDR3 is TGTGCCAGCAGCGTCGCCCGAGCTAGCGGGAGAGTCGAGCAGTACTTC. Protein sequence: CASSVARASGRVEQYF.

V and J are TRBV12-3 or TRBV12-4 and TRBJ2-5; D is ambiguous. This CDR3 has 16 residues. Trimming removed 6 bases at V and 0 bases at J, with 17 bases between. For the CDR3, the DNA is TGTGCCAGCAGCTTTAACTCGTTGGGTTACCAAGAGACCCAGTACTTC. Encoded protein: CASSFNSLGYQETQYF.

J is TRBJ2-3 and V is TRBV4-3; D perhaps matches TRBD2 (5 bases). The CDR3 spans 15 residues. Looked up from germline, CDR1 is LGHNA and CDR2 is YSLEER. V was shortened by 1 base and J by 4 bases, with 12 bases between the two germline ends. Here the CDR3 DNA reads TGCGCCAGCAGCCAAGTACAGACTACGGCAGATACGCAGTATTTT. This sequence encodes CASSQVQTTADTQYF.

This clonotype appeared a few times. The CDR3 DNA is TGTGCCAGCAGCTTAATAGGGGGCCCGGGACTACCGAACACCGGGGAGCTGTTTTTT. It is translated as CASSLIGGPGLPNTGELFF. V and J are TRBV11-2 and TRBJ2-2; tentatively, D is TRBD1 or TRBD2 (7 bases each). Germline V gene data show CDR1 as SGHAT and CDR2 as FQNNGV. Trimming pared 2 bases from V and 0 bases from J, leaving 19 bases between. The CDR3 is 19 amino acids.

This clonotype turned up a few times. This chain uses TRBV30 with TRBJ1-5; D is uncertain. This CDR3 has 13 amino acids. The V gene's germline CDR1 is GTSNPN and CDR2 SVGIG (reference sequence). Deletions cut 3 bases from V and 5 bases from J, with 11 bases between. DNA of the CDR3: TGTGCCTGGAGCCTACGGGGTGATCAGCCCCAGCATTTT. Protein sequence: CAWSLRGDQPQHF.

This clonotype was seen only once. The chain links TRBV4-1 to TRBJ1-1; D is perhaps TRBD1 (6 bases). The CDR3 totals 14 residues. CDR1 is MGHRA, CDR2 YSYEKL, per germline. With 1 base removed from V and 11 bases from J, the gap between germline ends came to 17 bases. Here the CDR3 reads CASSQAGGAQQAFF. The CDR3 nucleotides are TGCGCCAGCAGCCAAGCCGGGGGGGCCCAACAGGCTTTCTTT.

This clonotype was counted only a few times. The chain combines TRBV5-1 with TRBJ2-7, with a possible D match to TRBD2 (5 bases). CDR1 and CDR2 (germline): SGHRS, YFSETQ. The CDR3 loop spans 15 amino acids. Trimming removed 1 base from V and 2 bases from J, with 13 bases in between. Written as DNA, the CDR3 is TGCGCCAGCAGCTTGACGGGGTCGGAACCCTACGAGCAGTACTTC. Translating it yields CASSLTGSEPYEQYF. The complete variable domain, with remaining parts taken from reference TRBV5-1 and TRBJ2-7, reads KAGVTQTPRYLIKTRGQQVTLSCSPISGHRSVSWYQQTPGQGLQFLFEYFSETQRNKGNFPGRFSGRQFSNSRSEMNVSTLELGDSALYLCASSLTGSEPYEQYFGPGTRLTVT.